This T cell receptor beta chain was sequenced during a study of CD8+CD57+ T cells in acquired aplastic anemia (dated by TCRdb to the late 2010s). For the study in its entirety: A mean of 3.2 ug of DNA, ranging from roughly 0.2 to 27.4 ug, was extracted from sorted CD4+ and CD8+ cells. CD8+CD57+ expansion was defined as frequency above the mean frequency observed in healthy subjects.

Overall study results and their limits: Although 25 to 30 CD8+ CDR3 sequences were shared by patients and controls, these sequences appeared highly expressed in patients and within the immunodominant clones of patients. No significant difference in CD8+ Simpson's diversity was found between patients and healthy controls (P=0.060).

This clonotype was seen more than once but under ten times. No antigen is known for it. Base qualities are not provided; no much larger clone lies one nucleotide away. Via the germline V gene (reference sequence), CDR1 is SEHNR and CDR2 FQNEAQ. V drops 5 bases and J drops 2 bases, leaving 13 bases in between. The CDR3, cysteine through phenylalanine, is 14 amino acids long. Only CDR3 DNA is held: 42 bases, read in frame from base 1. Genomic DNA served as template for TCR beta VDJ combination and CDR3 sequence profiling. TCR repertoire sequencing was run on an Illumina HiSeq 2000. From the authors' description of their analysis: Repertoires were assessed using TRBV/TRBJ rearrangement plots, CDR3 size and DJ length profiles, and Simpson's diversity index. The most abundant DNA sequence in the deep sequencing data was taken as the immunodominant clone. CDR3 amino acid sequences were screened for sharing across subjects and were compared with published repertoires and the VDJdb database. TCRdb reran the public reads through fastp at Q25 and MiXCR, keeping productive beta chains. One record per CDR3 amino acid sequence lists the most common genes and DNA. These V and J calls are TCRdb output, not the study's own analysis. The sample profile shows fewer than 300,000 distinct CDR3 sequences; 65% to 90% of them were found once. Clones ranked in the top ten supply approximately 42% of the sample.

Patients chosen for sequencing had shown expansion of CD8+CD57+ cells by flow cytometry. Every patient had a diagnosis of severe acquired aplastic anemia based on International Study of Aplastic Anemia and Agranulocytosis and Camitta criteria. No therapy had been received by the patients at the time of blood sampling. In this study, sorted CD4+ and CD8+ T cells from the blood of healthy subjects and of severe aplastic anemia patients had their TCR repertoires deep-sequenced. In the USA, patient enrollment took place under clinicaltrials.gov protocols 00001620, 01623167, 00001397, 00071045, 00081523 and 00961064. Ficoll-Paque density gradient centrifugation was used to isolate peripheral blood mononuclear cells. Before DNA extraction, CD4+ and CD8+ T cells were sorted with FACS or magnetic beads.

Sequenced input: sorted CD4+, CD8+, or CD8+CD57+ T cells (not recorded which) from PBMCs. This receptor chain uses TRBV7-9 and TRBJ2-7, with an unclear D gene assignment. The clonotype was recovered from a human donor with aplastic anemia. CDR3 reads: CASSAPLSPYEQYF. The DNA reads TGTGCCAGCAGCGCCCCCCTTTCTCCCTACGAGCAGTACTTC.